These 14 T cell receptor beta chains share one sample of origin, sequenced in a study of cytomegalovirus exposure and HLA in healthy donors (dated by TCRdb to the late 2010s). The library was built by means of the immunoSEQ multiplex PCR assay. For the multiplex PCR, a mixture combining 60 forward primers for TCR Vbeta segments and 13 reverse primers for TCR Jbeta segments was used. As stored in TCRdb, this immuneACCESS dataset retains in-frame rearrangements with V and J assigned. A fraction of the clones does not appear; measured against another copy, unresolved V genes explain less than half of the discrepancy, and the remainder lacks a known reason. Recorded for this sample are 150,000 or so clones; almost 85% of them occurred a single time. Of the sample, 1.4% is held by the ten largest clones. The material sequenced was PBMCs. These receptors all come from a man under 40 in good health and CMV-seropositive.

This clone is a singleton in its sample. The rearrangement uses TRBV11-2 and TRBJ2-5; D might be TRBD2 (6 bases). Trimming took 4 bases from V and 5 from J, leaving 14 bases between them. This CDR3 has 14 residues. The germline CDR1 and CDR2 sequences are SGHAT and FQNNGV. The DNA of the CDR3 is TGTGCCAGCAGCTCCCGCGGGGTTCGGGAGACCCAGTACTTC. Its protein is CASSSRGVRETQYF.

The V gene is TRBV5-4, the J gene TRBJ1-1, with D perhaps TRBD1 (5 bases). The ends were cut back, 4 bases at V and 1 base at J, with 14 bases in the middle. The CDR3 covers 15 residues. Germline CDR1 reads SGHNT; CDR2 reads YYREEE (reference sequence). CDR3 DNA: TGTGCCAGCAGCAGAGCCCCGACAGAGAACACTGAAGCTTTCTTT. Translating it yields CASSRAPTENTEAFF.

V is TRBV6-5 and J is TRBJ2-3; tentatively, D is TRBD2 (5 bases). Germline CDR1 MNHEY, CDR2 SVGAGI. The CDR3 spans 16 residues. The V and J ends lost 2 bases and 0 bases respectively, with 12 bases between them. The CDR3 is CASSYSGDPSTDTQYF. The CDR3 nucleotides read TGTGCCAGCAGTTACAGCGGAGACCCGAGCACAGATACGCAGTATTTT.

This chain uses TRBV7-9 with TRBJ2-3, with TRBD2 matching over 10 bases. The CDR3 consists of 16 residues. Germline V gene sequence: CDR1 SEHNR, CDR2 FQNEAQ (reference sequence). The junction had 7 bases not matched to a gene; V was cut back by 4 bases and J by 3 bases. The CDR3 here is CASSSQAGGVTDTQYF. The CDR3 DNA follows: TGTGCCAGCAGCTCCCAAGCGGGGGGGGTGACAGATACGCAGTATTTT.

V and J are TRBV15 and TRBJ1-1; D unclear. The germline V gene encodes CDR1 LNHNV and CDR2 YYDKDF (reference sequence). Trimming cost V 0 bases and J 0 bases, with 11 bases left between them. CDR3 length: 16 residues. Here the CDR3 reads CATSRDGQTMNTEAFF. Here the CDR3 DNA reads TGTGCCACCAGCAGAGATGGGCAGACAATGAACACTGAAGCTTTCTTT.

This chain joins TRBV30 and TRBJ1-2; D possibly corresponds to TRBD1 (5 bases). This CDR3 spans 13 amino acids. The V gene's germline CDR1 is GTSNPN and CDR2 SVGIG (reference sequence). V lost 0 bases and J 5 bases, leaving 10 bases between the germline ends. The CDR3 here is CAWSVQTAYGYTF. Written as DNA, the CDR3 is TGTGCCTGGAGTGTCCAGACAGCGTATGGCTACACCTTC. The full variable domain, completed using reference TRBV30 and TRBJ1-2, is SQTIHQWPATLVQPVGSPLSLECTVEGTSNPNLYWYRQAAGRGLQLLFYSVGIGQISSEVPQNLSASRPQDRQFILSSKKLLLSDSGFYLCAWSVQTAYGYTFGSGTRLTVV.

The rearrangement joins TRBV11-3 to TRBJ2-7; D possibly corresponds to TRBD1 (6 bases). This CDR3 is 14 amino acids long. V gave up 5 bases and J gave up 2 bases, with 13 bases separating them. Per the germline V gene, CDR1 is SGHNT and CDR2 is YENEEA. CDR3 nucleotide sequence: TGTGCCAGCAGCCAAACAGGGAAAGCCTACGAGCAGTACTTC. It translates to CASSQTGKAYEQYF.

The rearrangement uses TRBV18 and TRBJ2-2, with D tentatively TRBD1 (6 bases). Germline V lookup: CDR1 KGHSH, CDR2 LQKENI. V was clipped by 4 bases and J by 1 base, with 16 bases between them. There are 17 residues in the CDR3. CDR3 sequence (DNA): TGTGCCAGCTCACGACTTACCATGGGACAGAACACCGGGGAGCTGTTTTTT. Translation: CASSRLTMGQNTGELFF.

The chain employs TRBV5-1 and TRBJ2-1, with TRBD1 as a possible D gene (5 bases). The germline V gene encodes CDR1 SGHRS and CDR2 YFSETQ. This CDR3 is 14 amino acids long. The ends were cut back, 0 bases at V and 5 bases at J, with 9 bases in the middle. CDR3 bases: TGCGCCAGCAGCTTGGTAGGACACGACAATGAGCAGTTCTTC. It translates to CASSLVGHDNEQFF.

The V and J genes are TRBV10-2 and TRBJ1-1; D unclear. V was pared by 4 bases and J by 1 base, with 13 bases between. The CDR3 runs to 15 residues. In germline, CDR1 is WSHSY, CDR2 SAAADI. CDR3 sequence (DNA): TGCGCCAGCAGTGCTGGAGGCCCGAGGAACACTGAAGCTTTCTTT. The encoded protein is CASSAGGPRNTEAFF.

This clone was picked up a small number of times. The chain joins TRBV19 to TRBJ1-3, with D uncertain. This CDR3 contains 12 residues. Germline values: CDR1 LNHDA, CDR2 SQIVND (reference sequence). Written as DNA, the CDR3 is TGTGCTATGGCGGGGTTTGGGAACACCATATATTTT. Its protein is CAMAGFGNTIYF.

This clone was seen just once. CDR3 in DNA: TGTGCCAGCAGCTTCAGCAGGGGGCGCGAGGGCTACACCTTC. This translates into CASSFSRGREGYTF. The chain carries TRBV7-2 and TRBJ1-2; 8 bases are a match to TRBD1. CDR1 and CDR2 from the germline V gene are SGHTA and FQGNSA. The CDR3 length is 14 residues. The ends lost 3 bases at V and 8 bases at J; junction bases unmatched: 8.

The V gene is TRBV7-9, the J gene TRBJ2-7; 14 nucleotides agree with TRBD2. The CDR3 length is 15 residues. Germline values: CDR1 SEHNR, CDR2 FQNEAQ (reference sequence). With V trimmed by 5 bases and J by 6 bases, 6 bases remained unmatched. CDR3 nucleotides: TGTGCCAGCAGCCCCCGGGGACTAGCGGGAGCCGAGCAGTACTTC. Amino acids: CASSPRGLAGAEQYF.

The rearrangement uses TRBV9 and TRBJ1-2; D perhaps matches TRBD1 (6 bases). Germline assignment: CDR1 SGDLS and CDR2 YYNGEE. The CDR3 totals 14 residues. V was trimmed by 0 bases and J by 7 bases, leaving 13 bases between them. CDR3 DNA: TGTGCCAGCAGCGTAGACACAGGGAGAGGTGGCTACACCTTC. It yields the protein CASSVDTGRGGYTF.